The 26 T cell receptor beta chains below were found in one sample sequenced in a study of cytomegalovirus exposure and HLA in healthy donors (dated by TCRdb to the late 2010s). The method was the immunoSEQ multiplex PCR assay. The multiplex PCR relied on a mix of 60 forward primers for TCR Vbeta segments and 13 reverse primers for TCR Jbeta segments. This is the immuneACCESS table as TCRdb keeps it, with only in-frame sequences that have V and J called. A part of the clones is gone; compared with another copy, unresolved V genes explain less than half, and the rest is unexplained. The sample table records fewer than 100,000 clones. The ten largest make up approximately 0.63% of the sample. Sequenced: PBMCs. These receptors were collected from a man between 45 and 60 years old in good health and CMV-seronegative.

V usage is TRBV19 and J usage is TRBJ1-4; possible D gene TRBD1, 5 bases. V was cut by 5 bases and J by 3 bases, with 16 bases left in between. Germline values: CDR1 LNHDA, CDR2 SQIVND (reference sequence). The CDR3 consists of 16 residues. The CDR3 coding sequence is TGTGCCAGTAGTTTACTAGCGACAGAAGCTAATGAAAAACTGTTTTTT. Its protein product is CASSLLATEANEKLFF.

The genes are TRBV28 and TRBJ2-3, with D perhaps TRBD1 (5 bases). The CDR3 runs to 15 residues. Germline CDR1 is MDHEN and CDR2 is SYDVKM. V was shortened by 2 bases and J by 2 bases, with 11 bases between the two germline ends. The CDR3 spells CASSLRQGYTDTQYF. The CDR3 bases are TGTGCCAGCAGTTTAAGGCAGGGCTACACAGATACGCAGTATTTT.

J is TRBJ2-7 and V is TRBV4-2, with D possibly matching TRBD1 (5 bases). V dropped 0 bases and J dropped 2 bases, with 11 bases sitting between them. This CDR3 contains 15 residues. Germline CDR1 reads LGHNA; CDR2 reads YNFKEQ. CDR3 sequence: CASSQDQGGAYEQYF. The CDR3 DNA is TGTGCCAGCAGCCAAGATCAGGGCGGAGCCTACGAGCAGTACTTC.

CDR3 bases: TGTGCCAGCAGCGCACGGGACAGGGGGAACACTGAAGCTTTCTTT. It translates to CASSARDRGNTEAFF. The chain joins TRBV9 to TRBJ1-1; the match to TRBD1 covers 10 bases. Germline CDR1 SGDLS, CDR2 YYNGEE. Trimming cost V 3 bases and J 1 base; bases outside gene matches: 3. The CDR3 is 15 residues long.

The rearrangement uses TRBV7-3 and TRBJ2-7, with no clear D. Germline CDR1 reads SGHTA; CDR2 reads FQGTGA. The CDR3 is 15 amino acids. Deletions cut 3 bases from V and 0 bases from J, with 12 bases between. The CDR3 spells CASSLYSLPSYEQYF. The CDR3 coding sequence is TGTGCCAGCAGCTTGTACAGCTTACCCTCCTACGAGCAGTACTTC.

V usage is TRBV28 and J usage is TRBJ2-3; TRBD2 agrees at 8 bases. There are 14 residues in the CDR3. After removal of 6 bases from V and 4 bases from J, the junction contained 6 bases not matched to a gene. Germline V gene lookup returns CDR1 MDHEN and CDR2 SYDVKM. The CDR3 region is CASRRERGPDTQYF. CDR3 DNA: TGTGCCAGCAGAAGGGAGCGGGGGCCAGATACGCAGTATTTT.

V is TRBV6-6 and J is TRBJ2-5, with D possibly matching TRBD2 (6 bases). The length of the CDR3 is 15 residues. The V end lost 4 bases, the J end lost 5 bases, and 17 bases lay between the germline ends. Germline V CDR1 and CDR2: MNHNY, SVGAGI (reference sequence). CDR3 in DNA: TGTGCCAGCAGTTGGGGCGGGGCCTATGCGGAGACCCAGTACTTC. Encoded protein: CASSWGGAYAETQYF.

The CDR3 DNA sequence: TGTGCCAGTAGCCCGCAGTACTATGGCTACACCTTC. This translates into CASSPQYYGYTF. The chain uses TRBV19 and TRBJ1-2, with D unresolved. Germline assignment: CDR1 LNHDA and CDR2 SQIVND (reference sequence). The CDR3 sequence is 12 residues long. Trimming stripped 6 bases from V and 3 bases from J, with 8 bases between.

CDR3 residues: CASSYSGTGGGQPQHF. DNA for the CDR3: TGTGCCAGCAGTTACTCAGGGACAGGAGGAGGACAGCCCCAGCATTTT. The chain is built from TRBV6-5 and TRBJ1-5, with 8 bases aligning to TRBD1. CDR3 length: 16 amino acids. With 0 bases clipped from V and 7 bases from J, the junction kept 8 bases outside the gene matches. Germline loops: CDR1 MNHEY, CDR2 SVGAGI.

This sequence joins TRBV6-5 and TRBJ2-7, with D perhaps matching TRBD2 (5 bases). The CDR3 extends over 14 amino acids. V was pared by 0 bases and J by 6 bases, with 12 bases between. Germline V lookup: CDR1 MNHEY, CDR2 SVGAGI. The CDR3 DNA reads TGTGCCAGCAGTTACTCGAAATGGGGAGCCGAGCAGTACTTC. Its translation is CASSYSKWGAEQYF.

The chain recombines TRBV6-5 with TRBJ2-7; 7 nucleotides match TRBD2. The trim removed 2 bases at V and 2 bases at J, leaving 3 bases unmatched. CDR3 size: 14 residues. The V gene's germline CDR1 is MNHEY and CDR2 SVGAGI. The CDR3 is CASSYRLAAYEQYF. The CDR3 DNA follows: TGTGCCAGCAGTTACCGGCTAGCGGCCTACGAGCAGTACTTC.

CDR3 coding DNA: TGTGCCAGCAGATTCATCGGGACAGGAGTTTCCTACGAGCAGTACTTC. This encodes CASRFIGTGVSYEQYF. The chain carries TRBV9 and TRBJ2-7; TRBD1 agrees at 8 bases. The CDR3 is 16 amino acids. Germline V gene sequence: CDR1 SGDLS, CDR2 YYNGEE. The J segment lost 1 base and the V segment lost 5 bases, leaving 11 bases of the junction unmatched.

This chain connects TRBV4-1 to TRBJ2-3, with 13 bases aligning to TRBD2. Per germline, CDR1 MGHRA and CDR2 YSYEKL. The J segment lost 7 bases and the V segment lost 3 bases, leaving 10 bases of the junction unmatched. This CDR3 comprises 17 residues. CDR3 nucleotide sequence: TGCGCCAGCAGCCAGACCGGGACTAGCGGGGCGCTGAATACGCAGTATTTT. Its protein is CASSQTGTSGALNTQYF.

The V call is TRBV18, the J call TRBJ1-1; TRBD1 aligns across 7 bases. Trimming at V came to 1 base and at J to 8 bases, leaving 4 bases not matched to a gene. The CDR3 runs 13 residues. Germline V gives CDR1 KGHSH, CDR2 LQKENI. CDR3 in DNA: TGTGCCAGCTCACCACAGACAGGGACGGAAGCTTTCTTT. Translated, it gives CASSPQTGTEAFF.

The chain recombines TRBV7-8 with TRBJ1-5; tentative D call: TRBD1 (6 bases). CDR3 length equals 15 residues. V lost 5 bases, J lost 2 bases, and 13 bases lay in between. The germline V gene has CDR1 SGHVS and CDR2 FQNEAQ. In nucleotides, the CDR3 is TGTGCCAGCAGCCTCCAGGGGAATGGCAATCAGCCCCAGCATTTT. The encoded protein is CASSLQGNGNQPQHF.

CDR3 loop: CASSPTSGGGRETQYF. The CDR3 DNA reads TGTGCCAGCAGCCCAACATCCGGGGGGGGCCGGGAGACCCAGTACTTC. The chain links TRBV4-2 to TRBJ2-5; TRBD2 aligns across 8 bases. Germline loops: CDR1 LGHNA, CDR2 YNFKEQ. V gave up 4 bases and J gave up 5 bases; unmatched junction bases: 12. The CDR3 loop spans 16 amino acids.

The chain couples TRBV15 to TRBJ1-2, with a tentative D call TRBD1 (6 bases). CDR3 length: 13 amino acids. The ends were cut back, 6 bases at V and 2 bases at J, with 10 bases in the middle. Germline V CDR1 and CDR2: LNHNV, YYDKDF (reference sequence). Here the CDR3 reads CATREDRNYGYTF. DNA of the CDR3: TGTGCCACCAGAGAAGACAGGAACTATGGCTACACCTTC.

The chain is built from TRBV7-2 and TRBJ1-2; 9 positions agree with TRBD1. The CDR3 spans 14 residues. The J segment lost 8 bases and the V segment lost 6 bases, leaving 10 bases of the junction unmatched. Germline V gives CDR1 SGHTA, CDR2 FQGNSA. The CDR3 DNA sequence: TGTGCCAGCAGGCCCTGGGACAGGGCAGGAGGCTACACCTTC. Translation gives CASRPWDRAGGYTF. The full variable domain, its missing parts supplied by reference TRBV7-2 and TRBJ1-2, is GAGVSQSPSNKVTEKGKDVELRCDPISGHTALYWYRQSLGQGLEFLIYFQGNSAPDKSGLPSDRFSAERTGGSVSTLTIQRTQQEDSAVYLCASRPWDRAGGYTFGSGTRLTVV.

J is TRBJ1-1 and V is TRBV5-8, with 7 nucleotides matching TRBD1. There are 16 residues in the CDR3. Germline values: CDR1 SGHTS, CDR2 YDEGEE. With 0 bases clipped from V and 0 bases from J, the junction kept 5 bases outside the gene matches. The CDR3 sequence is CASSLVTGVLNTEAFF. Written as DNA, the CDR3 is TGTGCCAGCAGCTTGGTTACAGGGGTATTGAACACTGAAGCTTTCTTT. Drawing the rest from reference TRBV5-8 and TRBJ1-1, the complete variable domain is EAGVTQSPTHLIKTRGQQATLRCSPISGHTSVYWYQQALGLGLQFLLWYDEGEERNRGNFPPRFSGRQFPNYSSELNVNALELEDSALYLCASSLVTGVLNTEAFFGQGTRLTVV.

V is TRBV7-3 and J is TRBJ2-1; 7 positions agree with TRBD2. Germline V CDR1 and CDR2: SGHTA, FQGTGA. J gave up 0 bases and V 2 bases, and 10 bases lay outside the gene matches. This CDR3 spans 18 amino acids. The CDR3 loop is CASSLLPKRGSSYNEQFF. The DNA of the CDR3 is TGTGCCAGCAGCTTATTACCCAAGCGGGGCAGCTCCTACAATGAGCAGTTCTTC.

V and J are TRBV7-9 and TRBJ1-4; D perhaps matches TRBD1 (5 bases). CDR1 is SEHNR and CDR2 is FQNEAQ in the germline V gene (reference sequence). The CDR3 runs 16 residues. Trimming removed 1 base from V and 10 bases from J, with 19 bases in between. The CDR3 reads CASSLVPGGTDGKLFF. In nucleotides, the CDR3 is TGTGCCAGCAGCTTAGTCCCCGGGGGTACAGATGGAAAACTGTTTTTT.

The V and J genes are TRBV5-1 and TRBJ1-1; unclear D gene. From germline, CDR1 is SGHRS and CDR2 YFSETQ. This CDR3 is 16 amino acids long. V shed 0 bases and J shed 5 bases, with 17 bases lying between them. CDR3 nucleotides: TGCGCCAGCAGCTTGGGGTCCTCATCCGCGAAGACTGAAGCTTTCTTT. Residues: CASSLGSSSAKTEAFF.

The CDR3 protein is CASRQNRVGNSPLHF. The CDR3, as DNA: TGTGCCAGTAGACAGAACAGGGTGGGGAATTCACCCCTCCACTTT. The chain is built from TRBV28 and TRBJ1-6, with D tentatively TRBD1 (6 bases). In germline, CDR1 is MDHEN, CDR2 SYDVKM. V was cut by 9 bases and J by 7 bases, with 19 bases left in between. The length of the CDR3 is 15 residues. The full variable domain, completed using reference TRBV28 and TRBJ1-6, is DVKVTQSSRYLVKRTGEKVFLECVQDMDHENMFWYRQDPGLGLRLIYFSYDVKMKEKGDIPEGYSVSREKKERFSLILESASTNQTSMYLCASRQNRVGNSPLHFGNGTRLTVT.

DNA for the CDR3: TGTGCCAGCAGCCTGGTACAGGGAAACACTGAAGCTTTCTTT. Translating it yields CASSLVQGNTEAFF. The chain couples TRBV5-4 to TRBJ1-1; perhaps TRBD1 as D (6 bases). CDR1 is SGHNT and CDR2 is YYREEE in the germline V gene (reference sequence). CDR3 length equals 14 residues. V lost 4 bases to trimming and J lost 2 bases, with 12 bases between them.

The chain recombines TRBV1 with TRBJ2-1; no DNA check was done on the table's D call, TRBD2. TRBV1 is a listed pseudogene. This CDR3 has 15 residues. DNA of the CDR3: TGCACCAGCAGCCCTGAGGAGGGTTCCTACAATGAGCAGTTCTTC. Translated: CTSSPEEGSYNEQFF.

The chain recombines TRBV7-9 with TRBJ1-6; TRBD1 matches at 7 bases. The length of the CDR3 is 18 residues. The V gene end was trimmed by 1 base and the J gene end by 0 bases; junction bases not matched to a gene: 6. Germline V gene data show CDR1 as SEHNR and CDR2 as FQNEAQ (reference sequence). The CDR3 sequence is CASSLGDRVTSYNSPLHF. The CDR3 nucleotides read TGTGCCAGCAGCTTAGGAGACAGGGTCACCTCCTATAATTCACCCCTCCACTTT.